This paragraph covers one T cell receptor (beta chain) sequence. It has no known antigen specificity. There are no base qualities to consult, and no much larger clone falls within one base. The treatment or condition tag for this specimen amounts to: about 20 received Ad26.COV2.S at low or high dose, single or two shots; 5 received placebo; per-sample allocation not given. For vaccine and placebo recipients, repertoires were sequenced using samples collected on day 63 after the first injection. In Cohort 1b, roughly 26 adults aged 18-55 years were enrolled at a single site in Boston, USA, between 29 July and 7 August 2020. Ad26.COV2.S was a replication-incompetent adenovirus type 26 vector expressing a prefusion-stabilized SARS-CoV-2 spike protein from the original Wuhan strain. The germline V gene supplies CDR1 SGHTA and CDR2 FQGTGA. Spanning cysteine to phenylalanine, the CDR3 consists of 16 amino acids. The DNA shown is the 48-base CDR3, in frame from base 1. V loses 2 bases at its end and J loses 3 bases; junction bases beyond the gene matches: 5.

The sample originates from a study of Ad26.COV2.S vaccination and SARS-CoV-2 variants listed by TCRdb under 2021. Background for the entire study: Vaccine-arm donors were drawn from COV1001, a multicentre, randomized, double-blind, placebo-controlled phase I-IIa trial of Ad26.COV2.S in healthy adults. Ad26.COV2.S was given intramuscularly at 5x10^10 or 1x10^11 viral particles, as a single shot or as two shots 56 days apart. TCRbeta repertoire sequencing served as the tool for gauging how specific and how broad the SARS-CoV-2-reactive T cell receptors were following Ad26.COV2.S vaccination. The TCR-sequenced set comprised about 32 samples: around 20 Ad26.COV2.S vaccine recipients, 5 placebo recipients and 8 SARS-CoV-2 convalescent individuals. Participants in the trial were split at random into five groups of five each, receiving low-dose or high-dose Ad26.COV2.S once or twice, or else placebo on both occasions. Investigators remained blinded to trial group allocation during experiments and outcome assessment. Beyond this particular receptor, the publication reports: The study lacked the statistical power to compare responses across vaccine doses or regimens. The authors noted that the TCR breadth and depth analyses may have underestimated total T cell responses. Higher spike-specific TCR breadth was observed in Ad26.COV2.S recipients than in placebo recipients (P = 0.0014). After vaccination, substantial breadth of spike-specific CD8+ and CD4+ T cell responses was reported. Non-spike TCR breadth was comparable between vaccine and placebo recipients, consistent with the vaccine containing only spike.

TCRbeta CDR3 regions were sequenced with the immunoSEQ Assay. After extraction, genomic DNA underwent amplification by bias-controlled multiplex PCR, followed by high-throughput sequencing. The authors' pipeline ran thus. To quantify the absolute abundance of each unique TCRbeta CDR3 region, sequences were collapsed and filtered. T cell fraction was estimated by normalization of TCRbeta template counts to usable DNA, with usable DNA being measured through amplification of reference genes present in all nucleated cells. Repertoire TCRs were annotated as SARS-CoV-2-specific when V gene, CDR3 amino acid sequence and J gene were exactly matched to a known reactive TCR set. MIRA supplied the reference SARS-CoV-2 TCR set, which was filtered for enrichment in COVID-19-positive ImmuneCODE repertoires so that public or cross-reactive TCRs were removed. Drawing on the MIRA antigens, annotated TCRs were analysed further at the level of specific ORF or position within ORF. Breadth was defined as the number of annotated unique rearrangements divided by the total number of unique productive rearrangements, and depth was defined as the summed frequency of the annotated unique rearrangements. Group comparisons of TCR breadth used two-sided Wilcoxon rank-sum tests. The table was pulled from immuneACCESS by TCRdb, which kept in-frame rearrangements only. Such tables lose some clones; where checked, under half of the loss comes from unresolved V genes, and the rest has no known cause. V and J calls and clone size follow that table, whereas D and trimming were derived from the DNA. A total of roughly 500,000 clones appear in this sample, around nine tenths of them only once. The ten largest clones take up roughly 13% of the sample.

Sequencing used peripheral blood, obtained in a trial of Ad26.COV2.S vaccine versus placebo. Here the chain combines TRBV7-3 and TRBJ2-3; 10 central nucleotides agree with TRBD2. This TCR was recovered from a person aged 18-60 years who received the Ad26.COV2.S COVID-19 vaccine or a placebo. The DNA sequence is TGTGCCAGCAGCTTACTTCCTAGCGGGAGAACAGATACGCAGTATTTT. Translated, this is CASSLLPSGRTDTQYF.